The source of this T cell receptor beta chain is a study of human T cells and chemical hapten exposure. In the study overall: In the approximately 23-week study, patients were dosed weekly with diphenylcyclopropenone on the scalp throughout. A patient group, mainly female, showed alopecia areata, totalis or universalis.

A note on this clonotype: The antigen is not known.

General observations from the study: Unchanged with DPC sensitization were TCRs above 1 in 1000 frequency.

In TCRdb, the RACE reads were re-called with MiXCR into one record per CDR3 protein. The data hold about 160,000 distinct CDR3 sequences, with around 30% observed a single time. The time point denotes: patch test 3, about 24 weeks after DPC sensitization. Treatment noted: therapeutic diphenylcyclopropenone sensitization with weekly scalp DPC. Sequenced material: whole blood, taken in connection with sensitization to the hapten diphenylcyclopropenone (DPC). The source of this sequence is a woman between 18 and 29 years old with alopecia areata. Some clones in this sample may be carry-over from other donors' samples.

This chain's CDR3 is CSARVGTSGRGDTQYF. The CDR3 bases are TGCAGTGCTAGGGTTGGGACTAGCGGGAGGGGAGATACGCAGTATTTT. The rearrangement links TRBV20-1 to TRBJ2-3, with TRBD2 matching over 16 bases. V trimming: 3 bases; J trimming: 5 bases; junction bases outside the gene matches: 5. Germline assignment: CDR1 DFQATT and CDR2 SNEGSKA (reference sequence). The CDR3 is made up of 16 amino acids.